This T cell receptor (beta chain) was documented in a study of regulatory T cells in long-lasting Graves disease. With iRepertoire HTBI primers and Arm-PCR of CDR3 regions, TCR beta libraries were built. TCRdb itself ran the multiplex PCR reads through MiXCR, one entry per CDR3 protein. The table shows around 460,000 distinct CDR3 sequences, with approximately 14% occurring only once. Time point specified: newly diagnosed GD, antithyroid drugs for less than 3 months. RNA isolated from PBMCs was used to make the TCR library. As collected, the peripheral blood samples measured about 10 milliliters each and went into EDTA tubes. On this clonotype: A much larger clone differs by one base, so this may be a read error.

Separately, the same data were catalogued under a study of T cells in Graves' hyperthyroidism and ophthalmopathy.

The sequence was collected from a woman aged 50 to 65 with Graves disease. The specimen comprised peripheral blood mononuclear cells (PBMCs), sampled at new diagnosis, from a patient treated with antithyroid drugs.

CDR3 sequence reads: CASGTGAGSYEQYF. The DNA for the CDR3 is TGTGCCAGCGGTACAGGGGCCGGCTCCTACGAGCAGTACTTC. The J gene is TRBJ2-7, the V gene TRBV28, with 7 bases identical to TRBD1. Germline-derived CDR1 and CDR2 are MDHEN and SYDVKM. The CDR3 covers 14 residues. V trimming: 8 bases; J trimming: 0 bases; junction bases outside the gene matches: 7.